This entry lists 23 T cell receptor beta chains sequenced from one sample in a study of blood T cell repertoires in COVID-19. Profiling relied on immunoSEQ multiplex PCR, and the TCRdb table lists in-frame clones only, not all of them. The table records over 70,000 clones, 90% of them present only once. Sample: peripheral blood. These receptors were obtained from a woman older than 75 with active or convalescent COVID-19.

The V call is TRBV7-2, the J call TRBJ1-1; D gene unclear. CDR1 is SGHTA, CDR2 FQGNSA, per germline. V lost 5 bases and J lost 4, with 17 bases in between. CDR3 size: 15 residues. The CDR3 DNA sequence: TGTGCCAGCAGCCCCAGAGCGGGCTTGGGCACTGAAGCTTTCTTT. It is translated as CASSPRAGLGTEAFF.

V gene TRBV11-2 combines with J gene TRBJ2-7; a weak D match, TRBD2 (6 bases). Trimming pared 2 bases from V and 0 bases from J, leaving 8 bases between. This CDR3 is built from 14 residues. Germline assignment: CDR1 SGHAT and CDR2 FQNNGV. CDR3 bases: TGTGCCAGCAGCTTAATAGCGGCCTCCTACGAGCAGTACTTC. Translation: CASSLIAASYEQYF.

This clone is a singleton in its sample. The V and J genes are TRBV6-5 and TRBJ2-7; D is undetermined. V was pared by 6 bases and J by 2 bases, with 8 bases between. The CDR3 spans 12 residues. Germline V gene lookup returns CDR1 MNHEY and CDR2 SVGAGI. In DNA form, the CDR3 reads TGTGCCAGCAGGATTGGGCCCTACGAGCAGTACTTC. It encodes CASRIGPYEQYF.

In its sample, this clone was seen a few times. The J gene is TRBJ1-2, the V gene TRBV28; no definite D call. Trimming removed 6 bases at V and 5 bases at J, with 10 bases between. The CDR3 covers 12 residues. Germline lookup yields CDR1 MDHEN and CDR2 SYDVKM. CDR3 loop: CASSRGTYGYTF. CDR3 bases: TGTGCCAGCAGCCGAGGTACTTATGGCTACACCTTC.

The chain couples TRBV3-1 (or the pseudogene TRBV3-2) to TRBJ2-2; TRBD1 might be the D (6 bases). Per germline, CDR1 LGHDT and CDR2 YNNKEL (reference sequence). V lost 2 bases and J lost 4, with 8 bases in between. The CDR3 has 14 amino acids. DNA for the CDR3: TGTGCCAGCAGCCAAAAAGGGGGCACCGGGGAGCTGTTTTTT. It encodes CASSQKGGTGELFF.

The chain has TRBV7-9 and TRBJ2-7; the D gene is possibly TRBD1 (6 bases). CDR1 is SEHNR and CDR2 is FQNEAQ in the germline V gene (reference sequence). This CDR3 has 16 amino acids. V was cut by 4 bases and J by 2 bases, with 18 bases left in between. CDR3 in DNA: TGTGCCAGCAGCTCCCCCAGGGGACATCCTCCCTACGAGCAGTACTTC. This encodes CASSSPRGHPPYEQYF.

The chain is built from TRBV5-1 and TRBJ2-5, with 7 bases lining up with TRBD1. Looked up from germline, CDR1 is SGHRS and CDR2 is YFSETQ. The V and J ends lost 2 bases and 3 bases, in that order; junction bases with no gene match: 1. The CDR3 length is 13 residues. CDR3 bases: TGCGCCAGCAGCTTCCAGGGGGAAGAGACCCAGTACTTC. Translating gives CASSFQGEETQYF.

A remark on this clone: The junction differs from germline at one of its ends, possibly a read error. The chain has TRBV15 and TRBJ2-7, with 10 bases aligning to TRBD1. This CDR3 is built from 14 residues. The germline V gene encodes CDR1 LNHNV and CDR2 YYDKDF (reference sequence). The DNA of the CDR3 is TGTGCCGCCAGCAAGGGACAGGGGACTTACGAGCAGTACTTC. It encodes CAASKGQGTYEQYF.

This rearrangement joins TRBV30 to TRBJ2-1, with 13 bases fitting TRBD2. CDR1 and CDR2 from the germline V gene are GTSNPN and SVGIG (reference sequence). The length of the CDR3 is 17 residues. Germline trimming cut 7 bases from V and 2 bases from J; bases unmatched to any gene: 11. The DNA of the CDR3 is TGTGCCTCCCGGCGGGGACTAGCGGGAACCACCTACAATGAGCAGTTCTTC. Amino acids: CASRRGLAGTTYNEQFF.

This clone was counted once. This chain links TRBV9 with TRBJ2-1; 9 bases match TRBD1. This CDR3 is 17 amino acids long. Per germline, CDR1 SGDLS and CDR2 YYNGEE. V dropped 3 bases and J dropped 7; count of bases not matched to a gene: 14. As DNA, the CDR3 is TGTGCCAGCAGCGGAAACTCCGGGACAGGGTTGGGTAATGAGCAGTTCTTC. Encoded protein: CASSGNSGTGLGNEQFF.

The rearrangement joins TRBV6-1 to TRBJ1-2, with D possibly matching TRBD1 (6 bases). From germline, CDR1 is MNHNS and CDR2 SASEGT. This CDR3 is built from 15 residues. V lost 2 bases and J lost 3, with 13 bases in between. CDR3 bases: TGTGCCAGCAGTGAATCCTGGACAGCGCACTATGGCTACACCTTC. Protein sequence: CASSESWTAHYGYTF.

This rearrangement joins TRBV9 to TRBJ2-1; D gene uncertain. There are 13 residues in the CDR3. CDR1 SGDLS and CDR2 YYNGEE come from the germline V gene. V gave up 2 bases and J gave up 5 bases, with 8 bases separating them. The CDR3 is CASSVKPNNEQFF. CDR3 DNA: TGTGCCAGCAGCGTCAAGCCCAACAATGAGCAGTTCTTC.

V usage is TRBV6-5 and J usage is TRBJ2-5, with a possible D match to TRBD1 (5 bases). Trimming removed 4 bases from V and 5 bases from J, with 11 bases in between. The V gene's germline CDR1 is MNHEY and CDR2 SVGAGI. CDR3 size: 13 residues. The CDR3 loop is CASSSGQGETQYF. The CDR3 DNA follows: TGTGCCAGCAGTTCCGGACAAGGCGAGACCCAGTACTTC.

The gene calls are TRBV29-1 and TRBJ1-5, with TRBD1 matching 7 bases. The CDR3 extends over 12 amino acids. Trimming took 7 bases from V and 0 from J; bases not matched to a gene: 0. From germline, CDR1 is SQVTM and CDR2 ANQGSEA. CDR3 in amino acids: CSAGGSNQPQHF. The DNA for the CDR3 is TGCAGCGCAGGGGGTAGCAATCAGCCCCAGCATTTT.

The chain links TRBV7-9 to TRBJ1-3; 8 nucleotides line up with TRBD1. This CDR3 region has 16 residues. Germline loops: CDR1 SEHNR, CDR2 FQNEAQ (reference sequence). Unmatched junction bases numbered 13, after V lost 5 bases and J lost 7 bases. CDR3 region: CASSQTGQGSFNTIYF. The CDR3 DNA follows: TGTGCCAGCAGCCAGACCGGACAGGGTTCCTTCAACACCATATATTTT.

The chain combines TRBV6-4 with TRBJ2-3, with D possibly matching TRBD2 (5 bases). V lost 6 bases, J lost 1 base, and 14 bases lay in between. Germline V gene sequence: CDR1 MRHNA, CDR2 SNTAGT. CDR3 length: 15 amino acids. CDR3 in amino acids: CASSQRGYGTDTQYF. CDR3 DNA: TGTGCCAGCAGCCAGAGAGGGTACGGCACAGATACGCAGTATTTT.

The chain recombines TRBV28 with TRBJ1-1; a weak D match, TRBD1 (6 bases). CDR1 and CDR2 from the germline V gene are MDHEN and SYDVKM. The germline V and J ends were trimmed by 6 bases and 1 base, with 15 bases remaining between them. This CDR3 spans 15 amino acids. Here the CDR3 reads CASRRQQGWNTEAFF. In DNA form, the CDR3 reads TGTGCCAGCAGGCGACAACAGGGCTGGAACACTGAAGCTTTCTTT.

This chain joins TRBV5-1 and TRBJ2-7; D is perhaps TRBD2 (7 bases). CDR1 and CDR2 from the germline V gene are SGHRS and YFSETQ. Trimming cost V 4 bases and J 4 bases, with 18 bases left between them. The length of the CDR3 is 15 residues. The CDR3 spells CASSLDVGGRYEQYF. CDR3 DNA: TGCGCCAGCAGCCTTGATGTCGGGGGGCGTTACGAGCAGTACTTC. Complete variable domain (other parts from reference TRBV5-1 and TRBJ2-7): KAGVTQTPRYLIKTRGQQVTLSCSPISGHRSVSWYQQTPGQGLQFLFEYFSETQRNKGNFPGRFSGRQFSNSRSEMNVSTLELGDSALYLCASSLDVGGRYEQYFGPGTRLTVT.

J is TRBJ1-2 and V is TRBV10-3; 11 bases agree with TRBD1. The junction had 9 bases not matched to a gene; V was cut back by 4 bases and J by 8 bases. The CDR3 has 15 residues. Germline V CDR1 and CDR2: ENHRY, SYGVKD. Written as DNA, the CDR3 is TGTGCCATCAGTGGGACAGGGGGCCTTCTGGTCGGCTACACCTTC. Amino acids: CAISGTGGLLVGYTF.

The chain recombines TRBV28 with TRBJ2-7; 7 positions match TRBD1. Germline lookup yields CDR1 MDHEN and CDR2 SYDVKM. With 3 bases clipped from V and 2 bases from J, the junction kept 10 bases outside the gene matches. The CDR3 has 16 amino acids. The CDR3 DNA sequence: TGTGCCAGCAGTTTCAAATCCGGGACAGTGACCTACGAGCAGTACTTC. Translating gives CASSFKSGTVTYEQYF.

The J gene is TRBJ2-1, the V gene TRBV5-1; possible D gene TRBD1, 6 bases. The CDR3 sequence is 14 residues long. V dropped 3 bases and J dropped 4 bases, with 11 bases sitting between them. Germline CDR1 reads SGHRS; CDR2 reads YFSETQ. The CDR3 nucleotides read TGCGCCAGCAGCTCATTGGACAGTTACAATGAGCAGTTCTTC. It is translated as CASSSLDSYNEQFF.

V usage is TRBV6-6 and J usage is TRBJ2-3, with a tentative D call TRBD1 (6 bases). CDR1 is MNHNY and CDR2 is SVGAGI in the germline V gene (reference sequence). The V end was cut by 4 bases, the J end by 4 bases, with 9 bases between. The CDR3 has 13 residues. DNA for the CDR3: TGTGCCAGCAGTTCAACAGGGCCAGATACGCAGTATTTT. Amino acid sequence: CASSSTGPDTQYF.

The rearrangement uses TRBV25-1 and TRBJ1-5, with TRBD1 matching over 8 bases. This CDR3 is built from 12 residues. Unmatched junction bases numbered 7, after V lost 11 bases and J lost 7 bases. Germline assignment: CDR1 MGHDK and CDR2 SYGVNS. CDR3 sequence: CAARTGSQPQHF. DNA for the CDR3: TGTGCCGCCCGGACAGGGTCCCAGCCCCAGCATTTT. The full variable domain, in which reference TRBV25-1 and TRBJ1-5 provide the parts outside the CDR3, is EADIYQTPRYLVIGTGKKITLECSQTMGHDKMYWYQQDPGMELHLIHYSYGVNSTEKGDLSSESTVSRIRTEHFPLTLESARPSHTSQYLCAARTGSQPQHFGDGTRLSIL.